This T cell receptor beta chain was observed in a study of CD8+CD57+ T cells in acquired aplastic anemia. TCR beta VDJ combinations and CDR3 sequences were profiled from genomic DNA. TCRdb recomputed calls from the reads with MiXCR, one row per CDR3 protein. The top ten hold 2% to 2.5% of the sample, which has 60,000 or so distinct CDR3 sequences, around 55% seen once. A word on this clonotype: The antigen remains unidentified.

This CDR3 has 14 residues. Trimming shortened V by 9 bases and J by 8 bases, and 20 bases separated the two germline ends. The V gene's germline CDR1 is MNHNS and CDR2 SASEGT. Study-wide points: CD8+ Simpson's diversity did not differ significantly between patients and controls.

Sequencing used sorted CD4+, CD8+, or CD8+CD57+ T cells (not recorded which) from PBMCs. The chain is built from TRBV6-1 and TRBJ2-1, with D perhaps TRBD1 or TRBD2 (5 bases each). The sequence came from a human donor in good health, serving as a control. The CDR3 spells CASSIRDGSDEQFF. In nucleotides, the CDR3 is TGTGCCAGTAGTATCCGGGACGGTTCGGATGAGCAGTTCTTC.